This entry concerns a single T cell receptor (beta chain). This record belongs to a study of T cell responses to AZD1222 COVID-19 vaccine. Generated by immunoSEQ multiplex PCR, the TCRdb table keeps only in-frame clones and is missing some. The sample records about 44,000 clones, 83% being singletons. CDR3 length equals 13 residues. The germline gives CDR1 SGHNT, CDR2 YENEEA. J was trimmed by 5 bases and V by 4 bases; bases with no gene match: 3. The chain has TRBV11-3 and TRBJ2-5; 8 nucleotides agree with TRBD2. The sample consisted of peripheral blood, taken on day 0 of AZD1222 vaccination. This receptor was obtained from an adult in good health. The CDR3 protein is CASSSQREETQYF. CDR3 bases: TGTGCCAGCAGCTCCCAGCGGGAGGAGACCCAGTACTTC.